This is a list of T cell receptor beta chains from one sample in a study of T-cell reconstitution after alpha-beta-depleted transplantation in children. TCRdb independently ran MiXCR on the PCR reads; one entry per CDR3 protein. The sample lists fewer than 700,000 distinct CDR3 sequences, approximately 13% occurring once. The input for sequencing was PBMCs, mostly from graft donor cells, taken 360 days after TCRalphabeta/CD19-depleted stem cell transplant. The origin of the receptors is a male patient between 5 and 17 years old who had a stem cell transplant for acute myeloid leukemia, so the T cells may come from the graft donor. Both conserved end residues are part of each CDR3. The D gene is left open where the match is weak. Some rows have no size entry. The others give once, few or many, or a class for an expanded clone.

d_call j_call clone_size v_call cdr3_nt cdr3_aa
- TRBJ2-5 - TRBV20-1 TGCAGTGTAGGGACCGTAGGCCAAGAGACCCAGTACTTC CSVGTVGQETQYF
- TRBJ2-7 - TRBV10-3 TGTGCCATCAGTGAGTCGAGCGACTTGATCTCCTACGAGCAGTACTTC CAISESSDLISYEQYF
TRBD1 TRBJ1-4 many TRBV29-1 TGCAGCGTTGGGGGACAGGGAGGAAAAACTAATGAAAAACTGTTTTTT CSVGGQGGKTNEKLFF
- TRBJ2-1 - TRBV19 TGTGCCAGTAGTATCGGTCCGTACAATGAGCAGTTCTTC CASSIGPYNEQFF
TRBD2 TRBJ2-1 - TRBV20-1 TGCAGTGCTGCGGGACTAGTCATTCATGAGCAGTTCTTC CSAAGLVIHEQFF
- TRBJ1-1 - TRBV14 TGTGCCAGCAGCCCCCCGAGGGTTCATTTCGCTGATAGGAACACTGAAGCTTTCTTT CASSPPRVHFADRNTEAFF
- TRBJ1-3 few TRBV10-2 TGCGCCAGCAAATCCGGGGGCCTCTCTGGAAACACCATATATTTT CASKSGGLSGNTIYF
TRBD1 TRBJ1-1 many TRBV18 TGTGCCAGCTCCCCTAAGGACAGGATAACGTACACTGAAGCTTTCTTT CASSPKDRITYTEAFF
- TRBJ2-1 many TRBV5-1 TGCGCCAGCAGCGTGACAGAGGGGGTTCACAATGAGCAGTTCTTC CASSVTEGVHNEQFF
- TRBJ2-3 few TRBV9 TGTGCCAGCAGCGTAGGAGGTAGTTACCCAAGAGATACGCAGTATTTT CASSVGGSYPRDTQYF
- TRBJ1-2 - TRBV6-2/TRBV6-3 TGTGCCAGCAGTAGCTGTCTTAACTATGGCTACACCTTC CASSSCLNYGYTF
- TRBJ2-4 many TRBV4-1 TGCGCCAGCAGCCAGGACTACCTCGGAGACATTCAGTACTTC CASSQDYLGDIQYF
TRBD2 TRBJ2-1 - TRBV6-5 TGTGCCAGCAGTTCGACTCGAGTTAGCGGGAGGGACAATGAGCAGTTCTTC CASSSTRVSGRDNEQFF
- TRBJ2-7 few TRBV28 TGTGCCAGCAGTTTATCGAGGGGAATATACGCCTACGAGCAGTACTTC CASSLSRGIYAYEQYF
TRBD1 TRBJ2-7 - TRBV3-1 TGTGCCAGCAGCCCCCGTAGGGACAGGGACTACGAGCAGTACTTC CASSPRRDRDYEQYF
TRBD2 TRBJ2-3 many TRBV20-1 TGCAGTGCTCACAACCTCTTGACTAGCGGCCTCACAGATACGCAGTATTTT CSAHNLLTSGLTDTQYF
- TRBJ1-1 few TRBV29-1 TGCAGCGCTGAGGGGTTTTTGAACACTGAAGCTTTCTTT CSAEGFLNTEAFF
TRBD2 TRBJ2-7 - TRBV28 TGTGCCAGCAGTTTTAGGACTAGCGGGAGATACGAGCAGTACTTC CASSFRTSGRYEQYF
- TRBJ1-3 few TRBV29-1 TGCAGCGCCTCCGGCGGAAACACCATATATTTT CSASGGNTIYF
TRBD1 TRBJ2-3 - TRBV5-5 TGTGCCAGCATCCTGACGGACAGGGCCGCAGATACGCAGTATTTT CASILTDRAADTQYF
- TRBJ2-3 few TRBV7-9 TGTGCCAGCATCGATCGGGCGGGGATCCCAGATACGCAGTATTTT CASIDRAGIPDTQYF
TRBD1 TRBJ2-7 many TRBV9 TGTGCCAGCAGCGTAGGGACAGGGGTCTCCTACGAGCAGTACTTC CASSVGTGVSYEQYF
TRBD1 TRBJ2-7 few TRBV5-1 TGCGCCAGCAGCTTCACAGGGGGCTCCGGGTTTACCGAGCAGTACTTC CASSFTGGSGFTEQYF
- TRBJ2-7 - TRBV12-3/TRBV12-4 TGTGCCAGCAGTTTAGGACTAGGTACACCTCAGGGACGCTACGAGCAGTACTTC CASSLGLGTPQGRYEQYF
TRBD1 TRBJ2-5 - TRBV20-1 TGCAGTGCAGCGGACAGGGGGCAAGAGACCCAGTACTTC CSAADRGQETQYF
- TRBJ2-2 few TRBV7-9 TGTGCCAGCAGCTTAATGGCGGAGTGGGACACCGGGGAGCTGTTTTTT CASSLMAEWDTGELFF
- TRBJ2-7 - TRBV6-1 TGTGCCAGCGGTCCGCTTCGCTACGAGCAGTACTTC CASGPLRYEQYF
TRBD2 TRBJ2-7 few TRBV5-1 TGCGCCAGCAGCCCGGGACTAGCGGGTCCGCGGTATTACGAGCAGTACTTC CASSPGLAGPRYYEQYF
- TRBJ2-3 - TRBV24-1 TGTGCCACCAGTGATTTTGAAAGAAGCGGTAGCACAGATACGCAGTATTTT CATSDFERSGSTDTQYF
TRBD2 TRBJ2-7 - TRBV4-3 TGCGCCAGCAGCCCAGATTTAGCGGGACGGCAGTACTTC CASSPDLAGRQYF
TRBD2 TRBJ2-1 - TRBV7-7 TGTGCTAGCAGCATGGGACTAGCGGGCCACAATGAGCAGTTCTTC CASSMGLAGHNEQFF
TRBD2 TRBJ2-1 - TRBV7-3 TGTGCCAGCAGCCATGACCCTTCTAGCGGGAGGGCGAATGAGCAGTTCTTC CASSHDPSSGRANEQFF
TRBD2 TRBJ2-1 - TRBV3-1 TGTGCCAGCAGCTCAACGGGGGGGTTGAACAATGAGCAGTTCTTC CASSSTGGLNNEQFF
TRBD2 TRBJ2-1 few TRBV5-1 TGCGCCAGCAGCCCCGGACTAGCGGGGACCAATGAGCAGTTCTTC CASSPGLAGTNEQFF
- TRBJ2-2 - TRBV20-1 TGCAGTGCTAGGTCGGCCGGGGAGCTGTTTTTT CSARSAGELFF
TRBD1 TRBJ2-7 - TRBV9 TGTGCCAGCAGCGTAGCTGGACAGGGTTTCCACGAGCAGTACTTC CASSVAGQGFHEQYF
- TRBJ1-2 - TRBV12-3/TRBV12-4 TGTGCCAGCAGCCAGGGATGGAGAGCGAACTATGGCTACACCTTC CASSQGWRANYGYTF
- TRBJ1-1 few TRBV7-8 TGTGCCAGCAGCTCCCAGGGAGTAGGGACCCAATCGAACACTGAAGCTTTCTTT CASSSQGVGTQSNTEAFF
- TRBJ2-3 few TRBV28 TGTGCCAGCAGTATCCACCAGGGATTTGGGACAGATACGCAGTATTTT CASSIHQGFGTDTQYF
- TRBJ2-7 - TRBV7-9 TGTGCCAGCAGCCCAACGCACGGGACCCTCTACGAGCAGTACTTC CASSPTHGTLYEQYF
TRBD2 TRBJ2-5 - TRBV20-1 TGCAGTACCGACGGGGCTAGCGGGATCCCCCAAGAGACCCAGTACTTC CSTDGASGIPQETQYF
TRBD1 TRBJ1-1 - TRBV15 TGTGCCACCAGCAGAGATCCTCCGGGACAGCTAAACACTGAAGCTTTCTTT CATSRDPPGQLNTEAFF
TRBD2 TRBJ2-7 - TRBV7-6 TGTGCCAGCAGCTTAGAAGCTAGCGGGAGGTTATACGAGCAGTACTTC CASSLEASGRLYEQYF
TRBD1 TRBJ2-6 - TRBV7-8 TGTGCCAGCAGCAGCACCGGGACAGGCCTCTCTGGGGCCAACGTCCTGACTTTC CASSSTGTGLSGANVLTF
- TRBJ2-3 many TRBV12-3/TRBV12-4 TGTGCCAGCAGTTCGGGAAAGTGGGTAGATACGCAGTATTTT CASSSGKWVDTQYF